A single sample is the source of the 20 T cell receptor beta chains below, sequenced in a study of T cell repertoires and HLA-DP antigens. Sequenced by immunoSEQ multiplex PCR; TCRdb stores in-frame clones only, minus some. Among 85,000 to 90,000 clones listed, 86% were seen once. No antigen has been identified for these receptors. The source material was CD4+ T cells from PBMCs. Every receptor here comes from a man over 45 in good health and CMV-seronegative.

The chain uses TRBV27 and TRBJ2-3; D is uncertain. The CDR3 is 15 residues long. In germline, CDR1 is MNHEY, CDR2 SMNVEV (reference sequence). V lost 2 bases and J 2 bases, leaving 11 bases between the germline ends. The CDR3 sequence is CASSLMQGSTDTQYF. The CDR3 DNA reads TGTGCCAGCAGTTTAATGCAAGGTTCCACAGATACGCAGTATTTT.

This rearrangement joins TRBV19 to TRBJ2-1, with D uncertain. This CDR3 is 11 amino acids long. The ends were cut back, 3 bases at V and 9 bases at J, with 6 bases in the middle. CDR1 LNHDA and CDR2 SQIVND come from the germline V gene (reference sequence). The DNA of the CDR3 is TGTGCCAGTAGTATGTCCGGTGAGCAGTTCTTC. It codes for CASSMSGEQFF.

This clone was found once. This chain connects TRBV5-8 to TRBJ2-3, with D uncertain. Germline lookup yields CDR1 SGHTS and CDR2 YDEGEE. The CDR3 runs 13 residues. Trimming left V 4 bases short and J 2 bases short, with 8 bases between. This chain's CDR3 is CASSMTHTDTQYF. Written as DNA, the CDR3 is TGTGCCAGCAGCATGACCCACACAGATACGCAGTATTTT.

The rearrangement uses TRBV28 and TRBJ1-4; possibly TRBD1 for D (5 bases). The CDR3 runs 16 residues. CDR1 MDHEN and CDR2 SYDVKM come from the germline V gene. Trimming took off 3 bases at V and 0 bases at J, with 11 bases between the two ends. The CDR3 reads CASSLAGTATNEKLFF. The CDR3 DNA follows: TGTGCCAGCAGTTTGGCCGGGACCGCAACTAATGAAAAACTGTTTTTT.

The rearrangement links TRBV7-2 to TRBJ1-2; no definite D call. The V and J ends lost 3 bases and 4 bases respectively, with 12 bases between them. The CDR3 is 14 amino acids. Germline V lookup: CDR1 SGHTA, CDR2 FQGNSA. The CDR3 coding sequence is TGTGCCAGCAGCTTCCGGGTGGAAGGCTATGGCTACACCTTC. Protein sequence: CASSFRVEGYGYTF.

This clone showed up just a few times. The chain employs TRBV19 and TRBJ2-1; D is perhaps TRBD2 (6 bases). This CDR3 is built from 14 residues. The V gene lost 3 bases and the J gene lost 5 bases, with 11 bases spanning the gap. The germline V gene has CDR1 LNHDA and CDR2 SQIVND (reference sequence). CDR3 residues: CASSIRTNHNEQFF. In nucleotides, the CDR3 is TGTGCCAGTAGTATTCGGACTAACCACAATGAGCAGTTCTTC.

This rearrangement joins TRBV9 to TRBJ2-1, with 9 bases identical to TRBD2. The V gene end was trimmed by 2 bases and the J gene end by 4 bases; junction bases not matched to a gene: 4. The CDR3 has 15 amino acids. Per germline, CDR1 SGDLS and CDR2 YYNGEE. In DNA form, the CDR3 reads TGTGCCAGCAGCGTGAGACTAGCGGTATACAATGAGCAGTTCTTC. It codes for CASSVRLAVYNEQFF.

The V and J genes are TRBV27 and TRBJ2-1; unclear D gene. The germline V gene encodes CDR1 MNHEY and CDR2 SMNVEV (reference sequence). CDR3 length: 15 residues. V lost 8 bases to trimming and J lost 0 bases, with 14 bases between them. This CDR3 is CASLADGSSYNEQFF. The CDR3 nucleotides are TGTGCCAGCCTCGCCGACGGAAGCTCCTACAATGAGCAGTTCTTC.

The chain links TRBV27 to TRBJ1-3; D gene uncertain. Germline V gives CDR1 MNHEY, CDR2 SMNVEV (reference sequence). The V and J ends lost 3 bases and 1 base respectively, with 10 bases between them. This CDR3 is 15 amino acids long. The CDR3 DNA sequence: TGTGCCAGCAGTTTCAGCCGAGATTCTGGAAACACCATATATTTT. Translated, it gives CASSFSRDSGNTIYF.

This clone was recorded only once. The J gene is TRBJ2-5, the V gene TRBV5-1; 8 positions match TRBD2. The CDR3 is 15 residues long. Trimming removed 1 base from V and 2 bases from J; junction bases left unmatched: 4. CDR1 SGHRS and CDR2 YFSETQ come from the germline V gene. CDR3 in DNA: TGCGCCAGCAGCTTGATGGGCGGGGGGCAAGAGACCCAGTACTTC. Translation: CASSLMGGGQETQYF.

The V call is TRBV18, the J call TRBJ2-3; the D is unclear. The CDR3 consists of 15 residues. Trimming removed 0 bases at V and 1 base at J, with 8 bases between. CDR1 KGHSH and CDR2 LQKENI come from the germline V gene. DNA of the CDR3: TGTGCCAGCTCACCACCTCGACTGGGCACAGATACGCAGTATTTT. It translates to CASSPPRLGTDTQYF.

This clone was seen once. The CDR3, as DNA: TGTGCCAGTGCGGGTACATTTACAGCCAACTATGGCTACACCTTC. This codes for CASAGTFTANYGYTF. V and J are TRBV19 and TRBJ1-2; D unclear. The V end was cut by 8 bases, the J end by 2 bases, with 18 bases between. The V gene's germline CDR1 is LNHDA and CDR2 SQIVND (reference sequence). The length of the CDR3 is 15 residues. Complete variable domain (other parts from reference TRBV19 and TRBJ1-2): DGGITQSPKYLFRKEGQNVTLSCEQNLNHDAMYWYRQDPGQGLRLIYYSQIVNDFQKGDIAEGYSVSREKKESFPLTVTSAQKNPTAFYLCASAGTFTANYGYTFGSGTRLTVV.

The rearrangement joins TRBV4-1 to TRBJ2-1; D might be TRBD2 (5 bases). The germline V gene has CDR1 MGHRA and CDR2 YSYEKL. V lost 3 bases, J lost 12 bases, and 12 bases lay in between. This CDR3 has 12 amino acids. The CDR3 here is CASSQSGSRQFF. The CDR3 DNA is TGCGCCAGCAGCCAGTCGGGGTCTAGGCAGTTCTTC.

The chain carries TRBV7-2 and TRBJ1-6, with D hard to call. Trimming took off 0 bases at V and 8 bases at J, with 11 bases between the two ends. Germline assignment: CDR1 SGHTA and CDR2 FQGNSA. The CDR3 is made up of 15 amino acids. The CDR3 nucleotides are TGTGCCAGCAGCTTAGCGGCGGAAAGCGATTCACCCCTCCACTTT. It encodes CASSLAAESDSPLHF.

The chain links TRBV29-1 to TRBJ2-7; D is uncertain. Germline CDR1 is SQVTM and CDR2 is ANQGSEA. The CDR3 contains 17 residues. Deletions cut 5 bases from V and 1 base from J, with 24 bases between. CDR3 residues: CSVPPVRVQSRSYEQYF. CDR3 DNA: TGCAGCGTTCCCCCTGTCCGGGTCCAGAGTAGATCCTACGAGCAGTACTTC.

The chain has TRBV6-5 and TRBJ1-6; 8 nucleotides agree with TRBD1. V was pared by 6 bases and J by 8 bases, with 3 bases of the junction left unmatched. Germline V gives CDR1 MNHEY, CDR2 SVGAGI. The CDR3 extends over 13 amino acids. The CDR3 here is CASRGQEDSPLHF. The CDR3 region has the DNA TGTGCCAGCAGGGGACAGGAGGATTCACCCCTCCACTTT.

The rearrangement uses TRBV18 and TRBJ2-7, with 7 bases aligning to TRBD2. Germline values: CDR1 KGHSH, CDR2 LQKENI. The CDR3 sequence is 15 residues long. V shed 3 bases and J 3 bases; nucleotides not matched to a gene: 8. The CDR3 DNA sequence: TGTGCCAGCTCACCCCTAGCGGAGGCCCACTACGAGCAGTACTTC. Residues: CASSPLAEAHYEQYF.

The V and J genes are TRBV6-6 and TRBJ1-1; no clear D gene. The germline CDR1 and CDR2 sequences are MNHNY and SVGAGI (reference sequence). The V gene lost 0 bases and the J gene lost 3 bases, with 11 bases spanning the gap. The CDR3 has 15 residues. Written as DNA, the CDR3 is TGTGCCAGCAGTTACTCGTCGGCAGCGGACACTGAAGCTTTCTTT. It encodes CASSYSSAADTEAFF.

This chain connects TRBV7-2 to TRBJ2-7, with 11 positions matching TRBD2. Germline V CDR1 and CDR2: SGHTA, FQGNSA. The CDR3 covers 15 residues. V lost 1 base and J lost 6; bases outside the gene matches: 5. Here the CDR3 DNA reads TGTGCCAGCAGCTTAGTAGCGGGAGGGCCGGGCGAGCAGTACTTC. Protein product: CASSLVAGGPGEQYF.

The rearrangement links TRBV28 to TRBJ1-2; TRBD1 matches at 8 bases. CDR1 MDHEN and CDR2 SYDVKM come from the germline V gene. The CDR3 has 17 residues. V was pared by 4 bases and J by 0 bases, with 10 bases of the junction left unmatched. The CDR3 here is CASSSPGQATSNYGYTF. The CDR3 bases are TGTGCCAGCAGTTCTCCGGGACAGGCGACTTCTAACTATGGCTACACCTTC.